The 9 T cell receptor beta chains listed next were all sequenced from one sample in a study of T cell clusters in autoimmune cytopenias. TRB was amplified by touch-down multiplex PCR, primer pools A and B combined. From its re-call of the multiplex PCR reads, TCRdb lists each CDR3 protein once, without DNA. The table counts about 4,800 distinct CDR3 sequences; approximately 8.5% lies in the top ten. TRB amplification used approximately 250 ng of peripheral blood genomic DNA. The sequenced material came from peripheral blood. Source of these receptors: a human donor with an autoimmune cytopenia or autoimmune hepatitis (not recorded which).

Frequency places this clonotype as medium-sized. The chain employs TRBV5-6 and TRBJ2-6; TCRdb lists TRBD1, though no DNA is available to test this call. Germline V gene lookup returns CDR1 SGHDT and CDR2 YYEEEE. This CDR3 is built from 19 residues. CDR3 sequence: CASSLESDRGDSGANVLTF.

The CDR3 loop reads CASSIQAQGAGWAQHF. V gene TRBV19 combines with J gene TRBJ1-5; TCRdb returns TRBD1, unconfirmable since there is no DNA. The length of the CDR3 is 16 residues. Germline lookup yields CDR1 LNHDA and CDR2 SQIVND (reference sequence).

This clonotype counts as medium-sized by frequency. The J gene is TRBJ1-2, the V gene TRBV5-4; the D gene TCRdb calls, TRBD1, cannot be checked with no DNA. The germline gives CDR1 SGHNT, CDR2 YYREEE (reference sequence). The CDR3 runs to 16 residues. The CDR3 loop reads CASIPGQGRDSHGYTF.

This clonotype is called large based on its frequency. V gene TRBV29-1 combines with J gene TRBJ2-1; the TCRdb call, TRBD2, lacks DNA for checking. CDR1 and CDR2 (germline): SQVTM, ANQGSEA. The CDR3 is made up of 11 amino acids. Here the CDR3 reads CSAPVGLGQFF.

This rearrangement joins TRBV13 to TRBJ2-1. Germline CDR1 is PRHDT and CDR2 is FYEKMQ (reference sequence). The CDR3 has 12 amino acids. CDR3 sequence: CASSLVLNEQFF.

V is TRBV19 and J is TRBJ2-3. CDR3 length: 14 residues. Germline CDR1 and CDR2: LNHDA and SQIVND (reference sequence). CDR3 in amino acids: CASSLRRRTDTQYF.

By frequency, this clonotype registers medium-sized. The J gene is TRBJ2-7, the V gene TRBV6-5; TCRdb selects TRBD1, and the lack of DNA leaves this call unchecked. The CDR3 has 14 amino acids. From germline, CDR1 is MNHEY and CDR2 SVGAGI. CDR3 protein: CASSSDRGAGEQYF.

The rearrangement joins TRBV7-9 to TRBJ2-7; TCRdb reports TRBD1, a call that lacks DNA to check it against. Germline CDR1 is SEHNR and CDR2 is FQNEAQ (reference sequence). The CDR3 length is 14 residues. The CDR3 sequence is CASRGQGADYEQYF.

This clonotype is identified as medium-sized from frequency. V usage is TRBV5-4 and J usage is TRBJ2-3; lacking DNA, the TRBD1 call made by TCRdb goes unchecked. This CDR3 spans 15 amino acids. CDR1 and CDR2 from the germline V gene are SGHNT and YYREEE (reference sequence). The CDR3 reads CASSLAPGRTDTQYF. The full variable domain, rest sourced from reference TRBV5-4 and TRBJ2-3, is ETGVTQSPTHLIKTRGQQVTLRCSSQSGHNTVSWYQQALGQGPQFIFQYYREEENGRGNFPPRFSGLQFPNYSSELNVNALELDDSALYLCASSLAPGRTDTQYFGPGTRLTVL.